The clone carrying this T cell receptor (beta chain) has just one count. The antigen is unknown. This sample was included in a study of shared clonotypes between healthy human individuals. Germline CDR1 reads WSHSY; CDR2 reads SAAADI. V was shortened by 8 bases and J by 8 bases, with 16 bases between the two germline ends. CDR3 length: 13 residues. All donors were Caucasian adults living in Nashville, Tennessee. Study outcomes and limitations: A limitation of the genetic and exposure-history diversity represented arose from few donors.

Evenly divided among several immunoSEQ plates was the genomic DNA of each subset. In the sorted-subset replicate PCRs, around 220 ng DNA, 25,000 to 35,000 T cell genomes, was used. Here immunoSEQ multiplex PCR was the method, and the copy in TCRdb shows in-frame clones only, minus some. Among a few million clones listed, 90% to 95% were seen once. The sequenced sample consisted of naive CD4+ T cells sorted from blood. Subset defined: CD45RA+ positively selected. The TCR was taken from a man between 18 and 35 years old in good health. V usage is TRBV10-2 and J usage is TRBJ2-1; weak D call: TRBD2 (6 bases). The CDR3 loop is CASASGGPYEQFF. The CDR3 nucleotides are TGCGCCAGCGCCTCAGGAGGGCCCTATGAGCAGTTCTTC.